A single sample gave rise to the 20 T cell receptor beta chains below, sequenced in a study of response to subunit inactivated influenza vaccine (dated by TCRdb to the late 2010s). The method behind the library was RT-PCR. TCRdb shows the sequencer as Illumina HiSeq 2500. The public reads were quality trimmed at Q25 with fastp and then assembled into clones with MiXCR by TCRdb, keeping productive beta chains. A single entry per CDR3 protein holds the most common genes and DNA from its merged rows. The sample data list 500,000 to 600,000 distinct CDR3 sequences, and about 14% of these were observed just once. The top ten constitute roughly 11% of the sample. Sample: PBMCs from blood, taken roughly 13 days after vaccination. Receptors were obtained from a man aged 50-60 years who received an inactivated influenza vaccine. Donor details come from another sample of the same person, matched by shared clones.

Only a few counts were recorded for this clonotype. The J gene is TRBJ2-7, the V gene TRBV14; the D is unclear. The CDR3 loop spans 13 amino acids. The V end was cut by 8 bases, the J end by 2 bases, with 13 bases between. Germline V gene lookup returns CDR1 SGHDN and CDR2 FVKESK. The CDR3 DNA follows: TGTGCCAGCGAAAAGGCGTCCGCCTACGAGCAGTACTTC. Residues: CASEKASAYEQYF.

The table lists this clonotype with a few counts. This chain joins TRBV6-5 and TRBJ2-3; D is uncertain. The CDR3 runs 16 residues. Germline V lookup: CDR1 MNHEY, CDR2 SVGAGI. The V and J ends lost 5 bases and 0 bases respectively, with 15 bases between them. The DNA of the CDR3 is TGTGCCAGCAGTCTACTCTTTGGCACTAGCACAGATACGCAGTATTTT. It is translated as CASSLLFGTSTDTQYF.

This chain connects TRBV6-1 to TRBJ2-5; no reliable D call. The CDR3 runs to 16 residues. Germline V gene lookup returns CDR1 MNHNS and CDR2 SASEGT. V was clipped by 4 bases and J by 5 bases, with 20 bases between them. CDR3 in amino acids: CASSVRSPYAPETQYF. The CDR3 bases are TGTGCCAGCAGTGTACGTAGCCCATACGCCCCGGAGACCCAGTACTTC.

In its sample, this clonotype was seen a few times. The chain combines TRBV24-1 with TRBJ2-2; tentative D call: TRBD2 (7 bases). Germline V gene lookup returns CDR1 KGHDR and CDR2 SFDVKD. V was pared by 4 bases and J by 3 bases, with 14 bases between. The CDR3 runs 16 residues. The DNA of the CDR3 is TGTGCCACCAGTGACCCCGGGGGGCGTGACACCGGGGAGCTGTTTTTT. Protein: CATSDPGGRDTGELFF.

This clonotype was detected ten times or more. V usage is TRBV6-1 and J usage is TRBJ1-1; a weak D match, TRBD1 (6 bases). V was shortened by 5 bases and J by 4 bases, with 14 bases between the two germline ends. The CDR3 contains 14 residues. Per the germline V gene, CDR1 is MNHNS and CDR2 is SASEGT. The CDR3 region is CASSPDAGVTEAFF. The CDR3 DNA sequence: TGTGCCAGCAGTCCCGATGCAGGGGTCACTGAAGCTTTCTTT.

The chain joins TRBV5-6 to TRBJ1-5, with 7 bases that match TRBD1. Unmatched junction bases numbered 5, after V lost 5 bases and J lost 0 bases. The germline gives CDR1 SGHDT, CDR2 YYEEEE. This CDR3 is built from 15 residues. This CDR3 reads CASSLQGYSNQPQHF. CDR3 in DNA: TGTGCCAGCAGTTTACAGGGGTATAGCAATCAGCCCCAGCATTTT.

The DNA of the CDR3 is TGTGCCAGCAGTAACCTAGCGCCCGGGGAGCTGTTTTTT. Amino acid sequence: CASSNLAPGELFF. The chain couples TRBV12-3 or TRBV12-4 to TRBJ2-2, with D possibly being TRBD2 (6 bases). There are 13 residues in the CDR3. The V end lost 5 bases, the J end lost 6 bases, and 10 bases lay between the germline ends.

The chain is built from TRBV11-2 and TRBJ1-5; 7 bases are shared with TRBD1. From germline, CDR1 is SGHAT and CDR2 FQNNGV. Trimming removed 1 base from V and 0 bases from J; junction bases left unmatched: 9. There are 18 residues in the CDR3. The CDR3 DNA is TGTGCCAGCAGCTTAGGACAGGGCATATCAGATAGCAATCAGCCCCAGCATTTT. This sequence encodes CASSLGQGISDSNQPQHF.

In this sample, this clonotype turned up a few times. The CDR3 sequence: CASSLMSEQYF. DNA for the CDR3: TGTGCCAGCAGCTTGATGTCCGAGCAGTACTTC. The J gene is TRBJ2-7, the V gene TRBV7-2; no reliable D call. The CDR3 spans 11 residues. The germline gives CDR1 SGHTA, CDR2 FQGNSA. Trimming cost V 3 bases and J 6 bases, with 6 bases left between them.

Many counts were recorded for this clonotype. This chain links TRBV7-9 with TRBJ2-7; D not certain. The germline gives CDR1 SEHNR, CDR2 FQNEAQ (reference sequence). The CDR3 contains 11 residues. V lost 6 bases and J 4 bases, leaving 7 bases between the germline ends. The CDR3 is CASRDGYEQYF. Here the CDR3 DNA reads TGTGCCAGCAGAGACGGATACGAGCAGTACTTC.

This clonotype has a count of ten or more. The chain is built from TRBV12-3 or TRBV12-4 and TRBJ2-5, with 7 bases that match TRBD1. This CDR3 has 14 amino acids. Trimming at V came to 6 bases and at J to 2 bases, leaving 6 bases not matched to a gene. CDR3 in amino acids: CASSRQGRQETQYF. CDR3 DNA: TGTGCCAGCAGCCGACAGGGCCGGCAAGAGACCCAGTACTTC.

The chain recombines TRBV7-2 with TRBJ2-7; 12 bases line up with TRBD1. CDR1 is SGHTA, CDR2 FQGNSA, per germline. The CDR3 is 15 residues long. Unmatched junction bases numbered 7, after V lost 3 bases and J lost 7 bases. CDR3 amino acids: CASSFGGQGAGEQYF. CDR3 coding DNA: TGTGCCAGCAGCTTTGGGGGACAGGGGGCGGGTGAGCAGTACTTC.

The chain couples TRBV27 to TRBJ1-2; TRBD1 agrees at 7 bases. J was trimmed by 3 bases and V by 3 bases; bases with no gene match: 10. Germline values: CDR1 MNHEY, CDR2 SMNVEV (reference sequence). The CDR3 is 16 amino acids. The DNA for the CDR3 is TGTGCCAGCAGTTTCCACAGGGGAGGGAACGACTATGGCTACACCTTC. Translated: CASSFHRGGNDYGYTF.

Only a few counts were recorded for this clonotype. The chain is built from TRBV12-3 or TRBV12-4 and TRBJ1-2; 7 nucleotides agree with TRBD1. The CDR3 has 15 amino acids. Trimming removed 3 bases from V and 2 bases from J; junction bases left unmatched: 6. The CDR3 nucleotides are TGTGCCAGCAGTTTTTCAGGGGGATCCAACTATGGCTACACCTTC. Residues: CASSFSGGSNYGYTF.

The chain combines TRBV12-3 or TRBV12-4 with TRBJ2-5, with D perhaps being TRBD1 or TRBD2 (6 bases each). With 3 bases removed from V and 8 bases from J, the gap between germline ends came to 16 bases. This CDR3 contains 14 residues. The CDR3 sequence is CASSFGPGAATQYF. CDR3 DNA sequence: TGTGCCAGCAGTTTTGGTCCGGGGGCCGCCACCCAGTACTTC.

The rearrangement uses TRBV12-3 or TRBV12-4 and TRBJ1-5; D is unclear. CDR3 length: 12 residues. V lost 4 bases and J 5 bases, leaving 6 bases between the germline ends. CDR3 protein: CASSSLDQPQHF. CDR3 DNA: TGTGCCAGCAGTTCTTTAGATCAGCCCCAGCATTTT.

The genes are TRBV6-5 and TRBJ2-7; D gene unclear. The germline V and J ends were trimmed by 0 bases and 2 bases, with 5 bases remaining between them. The CDR3 runs to 13 residues. Germline assignment: CDR1 MNHEY and CDR2 SVGAGI. CDR3 nucleotides: TGTGCCAGCAGTTACTCACAAGCCTACGAGCAGTACTTC. Its translation is CASSYSQAYEQYF.

The rearrangement joins TRBV2 to TRBJ2-2, with 7 bases identical to TRBD2. From germline, CDR1 is SNHLY and CDR2 FYNNEI. The V segment lost 3 bases and the J segment 3 bases; nucleotides outside the gene matches: 4. This CDR3 is 15 amino acids long. CDR3 loop: CASSETSRDTGELFF. DNA of the CDR3: TGTGCCAGCAGTGAGACTAGCAGAGACACCGGGGAGCTGTTTTTT. Drawing the rest from reference TRBV2 and TRBJ2-2, the complete variable domain is EPEVTQTPSHQVTQMGQEVILRCVPISNHLYFYWYRQILGQKVEFLVSFYNNEISEKSEIFDDQFSVERPDGSNFTLKIRSTKLEDSAMYFCASSETSRDTGELFFGEGSRLTVL.

The gene calls are TRBV6-2 or TRBV6-3 and TRBJ2-7, with a tentative D call TRBD2 (5 bases). The V and J ends lost 5 bases and 5 bases respectively, with 22 bases between them. Per the germline V gene, CDR1 is MNHEY and CDR2 is SVGEGT. CDR3 length equals 16 residues. Here the CDR3 reads CASSSGKRSPNHEQYF. The CDR3 nucleotides are TGTGCCAGCAGTAGTGGAAAGCGGTCTCCGAACCACGAGCAGTACTTC.

The chain is built from TRBV14 and TRBJ2-3; tentatively, D is TRBD1 (5 bases). The CDR3 sequence is 16 residues long. Trimming removed 5 bases at V and 6 bases at J, with 21 bases between. Germline V gene sequence: CDR1 SGHDN, CDR2 FVKESK. CDR3 protein: CASSAVVGAPVDTQYF. The DNA for the CDR3 is TGTGCCAGCAGCGCCGTAGTAGGGGCCCCGGTCGATACGCAGTATTTT.